Below are 31 T cell receptor beta chains sequenced from a single sample in a study of T cell repertoires in cytomegalovirus infection. Each CDR3 protein is one row after TCRdb ran MiXCR on the reads. Of 900,000 to 950,000 distinct CDR3 sequences in the sample, 30% to 40% are singletons; the top ten hold roughly an eighth. The antigens of these receptors remain unknown. The starting material was cultured CD8+ T cells from PBMCs, obtained from culture after CMV antigen stimulation. These receptors were obtained from a human donor in good health (CMV status not recorded). Some clones in this sample may be carry-over from other donors' samples.

The V and J genes are TRBV20-1 and TRBJ1-1; 8 bases agree with TRBD1. V lost 1 base to trimming and J lost 4 bases; unmatched junction nucleotides: 5. The CDR3 has 14 amino acids. Germline V lookup: CDR1 DFQATT, CDR2 SNEGSKA (reference sequence). In DNA, the CDR3 is TGCAGTGCTAGAGCCCAGACAGGGGTCACTGAAGCTTTCTTT. It specifies CSARAQTGVTEAFF.

This chain links TRBV6-5 with TRBJ2-7; tentatively, D is TRBD2 (8 bases). Germline loops: CDR1 MNHEY, CDR2 SVGAGI. The CDR3 contains 13 residues. The V gene lost 6 bases and the J gene lost 7 bases, with 16 bases spanning the gap. CDR3 sequence: CASSPGRGQEQYF. DNA for the CDR3: TGTGCCAGCAGCCCCGGGAGGGGGCAAGAGCAGTACTTC.

This clonotype was picked up a small number of times. A single base separates this from a much larger clone, so it may be a read error. This rearrangement joins TRBV27 to TRBJ1-1; D uncertain. Germline V gene lookup returns CDR1 MNHEY and CDR2 SMNVEV (reference sequence). V lost 7 bases and J 1 base, leaving 4 bases between the germline ends. This CDR3 region has 11 residues. CDR3 coding DNA: TGTGCCAGCATCCAGAACACTGAAGCTTTCTTT. This translates into CASIQNTEAFF.

This clonotype turned up a few times. The rearrangement uses TRBV5-6 and TRBJ2-4; D might be TRBD1 or TRBD2, each matching 5 bases. Between the trimmed V and J ends, which lost 0 bases and 13 bases, there was a span of 8 bases. In germline, CDR1 is SGHDT, CDR2 YYEEEE. The CDR3 totals 11 residues. The CDR3 reads CASSLGGVQYF. CDR3 nucleotide sequence: TGTGCCAGCAGCTTGGGAGGGGTCCAGTACTTC.

This clonotype was seen many times. The chain recombines TRBV6-2 or TRBV6-3 with TRBJ2-7; D call uncertain. The germline V and J ends were trimmed by 2 bases and 5 bases, with 7 bases remaining between them. The CDR3 spans 12 residues. The germline V gene has CDR1 MNHEY and CDR2 SVGEGT. CDR3 nucleotide sequence: TGTGCCAGCAGTTACCCAGGACACGAGCAGTACGTC. It translates to CASSYPGHEQYV.

This clonotype was seen a few times. CDR3 in DNA: TGTGCCATCAGGGTAGACAGGGAAATAGGAGACTATGGCTACACCTTC. Its protein is CAIRVDREIGDYGYTF. The chain has TRBV10-3 and TRBJ1-2, with 7 nucleotides matching TRBD1. In germline, CDR1 is ENHRY, CDR2 SYGVKD. CDR3 length: 16 residues. J was trimmed by 3 bases and V by 6 bases; bases with no gene match: 13.

The table lists this clonotype with a few counts. CDR3 residues: CASSLTQDYEQYV. The CDR3 DNA sequence: TGTGCCAGCAGTTTAACTCAGGATTACGAGCAGTACGTC. V is TRBV27 and J is TRBJ2-7, with no clear D. Deletions cut 2 bases from V and 4 bases from J, with 9 bases between. CDR1 is MNHEY, CDR2 SMNVEV, per germline (reference sequence). CDR3 length: 13 residues.

This clonotype turned up a few times. In DNA, the CDR3 is TGTGCCAGCAGTTACTCGAAAGTACACGGCTCCTACAATGAGCAGTTCTTC. Protein: CASSYSKVHGSYNEQFF. The J gene is TRBJ2-1, the V gene TRBV6-2 or TRBV6-3; no firm D call. This CDR3 has 17 amino acids. V shed 0 bases and J shed 0 bases, with 12 bases lying between them. The germline V gene has CDR1 MNHEY and CDR2 SVGEGT.

This clonotype was seen more than once but under ten times. The CDR3 protein is CASSFFQGYSNQPQHF. The CDR3 nucleotides are TGTGCCAGCAGTTTTTTTCAGGGTTATAGCAATCAGCCCCAGCATTTT. The chain employs TRBV28 and TRBJ1-5; the D gene is possibly TRBD1 (5 bases). The CDR3 length is 16 residues. Trimming stripped 3 bases from V and 0 bases from J, with 12 bases between. Germline V gene sequence: CDR1 MDHEN, CDR2 SYDVKM.

This clonotype has only a few counts. The V call is TRBV28, the J call TRBJ2-2; TRBD2 is a possible D gene (6 bases). This CDR3 comprises 15 residues. V gave up 3 bases and J gave up 2 bases, with 10 bases separating them. Germline V lookup: CDR1 MDHEN, CDR2 SYDVKM. CDR3 coding DNA: TGTGCCAGCAGTTTTGGAGGGGATAACACCGGGGAGCTGTTTTTT. It encodes CASSFGGDNTGELFF.

This clonotype was counted ten times or more. This chain joins TRBV28 and TRBJ1-1, with D uncertain. V lost 7 bases and J 5 bases, leaving 23 bases between the germline ends. Germline V gene lookup returns CDR1 MDHEN and CDR2 SYDVKM. CDR3 length equals 16 residues. DNA of the CDR3: TGTGCCAGCACCCGGCTTACTAACAGTGCCGATACTGAAGCTTTCTTT. Amino acids: CASTRLTNSADTEAFF.

V and J are TRBV7-9 and TRBJ2-5; a possible D gene is TRBD2 (6 bases). Trimming shortened V by 1 base and J by 3 bases, and 18 bases separated the two germline ends. The germline gives CDR1 SEHNR, CDR2 FQNEAQ (reference sequence). This CDR3 has 17 residues. CDR3 nucleotides: TGTGCCAGCAGCTTAGGTGGGGACTCCCGGCGGGAAGAGACCCAGTACTTC. It encodes CASSLGGDSRREETQYF.

The rearrangement links TRBV9 to TRBJ2-1; 10 nucleotides match TRBD1. Germline values: CDR1 SGDLS, CDR2 YYNGEE. This CDR3 is built from 17 residues. Losses at the gene ends were 0 bases for V and 2 bases for J; bases not matched to a gene: 5. This CDR3 reads CASSVVGTGAPYNEQFF. The CDR3 nucleotides are TGTGCCAGCAGCGTAGTGGGGACAGGGGCCCCCTACAATGAGCAGTTCTTC.

V gene TRBV27 combines with J gene TRBJ2-7; no reliable D call. Trimming shortened V by 3 bases and J by 5 bases, and 17 bases separated the two germline ends. The CDR3 sequence is 15 residues long. Germline V gene sequence: CDR1 MNHEY, CDR2 SMNVEV (reference sequence). The CDR3 nucleotides are TGTGCCAGCAGTTTTACGGGTAGCCCGGCCCACGAGCAGTACTTC. It codes for CASSFTGSPAHEQYF.

This clonotype has only a few counts. This rearrangement joins TRBV4-1 to TRBJ2-1; D is uncertain. Germline V gene data show CDR1 as MGHRA and CDR2 as YSYEKL. CDR3 length: 13 amino acids. V was pared by 2 bases and J by 6 bases, with 8 bases between. The CDR3 spells CASSQLWGNEQFF. The CDR3 DNA reads as TGCGCCAGCAGCCAACTCTGGGGCAATGAGCAGTTCTTC.

The chain uses TRBV12-3 or TRBV12-4 and TRBJ1-5; D gene unclear. This CDR3 comprises 12 residues. Trimming pared 6 bases from V and 3 bases from J, leaving 6 bases between. The CDR3 protein is CASRVFNQPQHF. The CDR3 DNA reads as TGTGCCAGCAGGGTGTTCAATCAGCCCCAGCATTTT.

This clonotype came up many times. V usage is TRBV7-8 and J usage is TRBJ2-1, with TRBD2 matching over 9 bases. This CDR3 spans 18 amino acids. Germline CDR1 reads SGHVS; CDR2 reads FQNEAQ. The V segment lost 8 bases and the J segment 8 bases; nucleotides outside the gene matches: 22. CDR3 nucleotides: TGTGCCAGCCTTGAATGGACTAGCGATCGTTGGATGGAAGATGAGCAGTTCTTC. Translating it yields CASLEWTSDRWMEDEQFF.

CDR3 residues: CASSDGVPLDGYTF. DNA of the CDR3: TGTGCCAGCAGTGACGGCGTACCGCTGGATGGCTACACCTTC. This chain links TRBV2 with TRBJ1-2, with no clear D. With 3 bases removed from V and 6 bases from J, the gap between germline ends came to 14 bases. This CDR3 has 14 residues. The germline CDR1 and CDR2 sequences are SNHLY and FYNNEI.

The sample holds a few counts of this clonotype. This chain connects TRBV7-2 to TRBJ2-3, with 8 bases matching TRBD2. V shed 4 bases and J 2 bases; nucleotides not matched to a gene: 8. The germline CDR1 and CDR2 sequences are SGHTA and FQGNSA. The CDR3 consists of 16 residues. This CDR3 reads CASSSLTGGATDTQYF. DNA for the CDR3: TGTGCCAGCAGCTCCCTTACGGGGGGGGCCACAGATACGCAGTATTTT.

The chain has TRBV2 and TRBJ1-2; D uncertain. The V gene's germline CDR1 is SNHLY and CDR2 FYNNEI. CDR3 length: 12 amino acids. The germline V and J ends were trimmed by 4 bases and 4 bases, with 7 bases remaining between them. CDR3 amino acids: CASSVESYGYTF. The CDR3 DNA reads TGTGCCAGCAGTGTTGAAAGCTATGGCTACACCTTC.

This clonotype has a count of ten or more. The genes are TRBV7-8 and TRBJ1-5; unclear D gene. Germline V lookup: CDR1 SGHVS, CDR2 FQNEAQ. Trimming removed 5 bases at V and 0 bases at J, with 8 bases between. CDR3 length: 14 residues. CDR3 DNA sequence: TGTGCCAGCAGCAACCTTATTAGCAATCAGCCCCAGCATTTT. It encodes CASSNLISNQPQHF. The whole variable domain, filled in from reference TRBV7-8 and TRBJ1-5, reads GAGVSQSPRYKVAKRGQDVALRCDPISGHVSLFWYQQALGQGPEFLTYFQNEAQLDKSGLPSDRFFAERPEGSVSTLKIQRTQQEDSAVYLCASSNLISNQPQHFGDGTRLSIL.

This clonotype was seen more than once but under ten times. The chain links TRBV10-3 to TRBJ1-1; D not resolved. This CDR3 has 14 amino acids. Germline CDR1 reads ENHRY; CDR2 reads SYGVKD. Trimming removed 0 bases from V and 1 base from J, with 6 bases in between. CDR3 nucleotides: TGTGCCATCAGTGAGTCCCCATGGAACACTGAAGCTTTCTTT. Protein product: CAISESPWNTEAFF.

There are a few counts of this clonotype. The chain has TRBV7-6 and TRBJ1-6; 11 bases map to TRBD1. The V gene's germline CDR1 is SGHVS and CDR2 FNYEAQ. Germline trimming cut 5 bases from V and 9 bases from J; bases unmatched to any gene: 6. The CDR3 is 15 residues long. DNA for the CDR3: TGTGCCAGCAGCCCCTCGGGACAGGGGGGTTCACCCCTCCACTTT. Translated: CASSPSGQGGSPLHF.

The sample holds many counts of this clonotype. The rearrangement joins TRBV7-8 to TRBJ2-5; D is undetermined. The CDR3 extends over 13 amino acids. V lost 3 bases and J lost 5, with 10 bases in between. In germline, CDR1 is SGHVS, CDR2 FQNEAQ. CDR3 sequence (DNA): TGTGCCAGCAGCTTTAAGGGTCGCGAGACCCAGTACTTC. Its translation: CASSFKGRETQYF.

The chain combines TRBV11-1 with TRBJ2-5, with TRBD1 as a possible D gene (5 bases). CDR3 length: 17 amino acids. Germline values: CDR1 SGHAT, CDR2 FQDESV (reference sequence). V lost 3 bases and J lost 1, with 18 bases in between. The CDR3 region has the DNA TGTGCCAGCAGCTTGAGTCCCTGGCACAGGATCCAAGAGACCCAGTACTTC. Its protein is CASSLSPWHRIQETQYF.

This clonotype appeared a few times. The chain combines TRBV5-6 with TRBJ1-3; 8 nucleotides agree with TRBD1. Germline trimming cut 4 bases from V and 4 bases from J; bases unmatched to any gene: 7. The CDR3 runs 15 residues. The germline V gene encodes CDR1 SGHDT and CDR2 YYEEEE. CDR3 sequence reads: CASSPQGARGNTIYF. CDR3 in DNA: TGTGCCAGCAGCCCCCAGGGGGCGCGAGGAAACACCATATATTTT.

This clonotype was detected only a few times. V is TRBV6-2 or TRBV6-3 and J is TRBJ2-7; D not certain. V lost 2 bases and J 2 bases, leaving 7 bases between the germline ends. This CDR3 comprises 13 residues. CDR1 is MNHEY and CDR2 is SVGEGT in the germline V gene. CDR3 DNA: TGTGCCAGCAGTTACCTGGGAACCTACGAGCAGTACGTC. This translates into CASSYLGTYEQYV.

V and J are TRBV7-6 and TRBJ2-1, with 16 bases lining up with TRBD2. The germline V gene encodes CDR1 SGHVS and CDR2 FNYEAQ. The CDR3 is made up of 20 amino acids. V was pared by 5 bases and J by 8 bases, with 18 bases of the junction left unmatched. CDR3 in amino acids: CASSPHRTGTSGGAEDEQFF. CDR3 nucleotide sequence: TGTGCCAGCAGCCCGCACCGGACAGGGACTAGCGGGGGGGCCGAAGATGAGCAGTTCTTC.

The chain uses TRBV7-9 and TRBJ2-7; 7 nucleotides match TRBD1. CDR3 length: 15 amino acids. Germline assignment: CDR1 SEHNR and CDR2 FQNEAQ (reference sequence). The V segment lost 4 bases and the J segment 6 bases; nucleotides outside the gene matches: 12. CDR3 loop: CASSSSGQHRGEQYF. The CDR3 bases are TGTGCCAGCAGCTCTTCGGGACAGCATAGGGGCGAGCAGTACTTC.

This chain connects TRBV19 to TRBJ2-6, with D perhaps given as TRBD1 or TRBD2 (5 bases each). The germline CDR1 and CDR2 sequences are LNHDA and SQIVND (reference sequence). V dropped 2 bases and J dropped 4 bases, with 9 bases sitting between them. CDR3 size: 15 residues. The CDR3 nucleotides read TGTGCCAGTAGTATACCCGGGGACGGGGCCAACGTCCTGACTTTC. As protein: CASSIPGDGANVLTF.

The chain has TRBV3-1 and TRBJ2-7; D uncertain. Between the trimmed V and J ends, which lost 2 bases and 5 bases, there was a span of 10 bases. Germline assignment: CDR1 LGHDT and CDR2 YNNKEL (reference sequence). The CDR3 contains 13 residues. Written as DNA, the CDR3 is TGTGCCAGCAGCCAAAGGTTTTCTGACGAGCAGTACGTC. Amino acids: CASSQRFSDEQYV.